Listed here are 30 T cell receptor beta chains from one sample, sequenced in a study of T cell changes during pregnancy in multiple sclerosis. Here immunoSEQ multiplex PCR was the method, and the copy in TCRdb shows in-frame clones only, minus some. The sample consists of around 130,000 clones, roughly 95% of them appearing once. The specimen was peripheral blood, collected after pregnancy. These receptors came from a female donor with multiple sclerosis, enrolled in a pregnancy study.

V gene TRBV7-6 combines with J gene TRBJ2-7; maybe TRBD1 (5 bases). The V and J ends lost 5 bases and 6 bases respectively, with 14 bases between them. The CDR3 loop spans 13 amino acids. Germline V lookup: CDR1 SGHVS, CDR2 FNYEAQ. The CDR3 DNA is TGTGCCAGCAGCCCTTCCAGGGCTGGCGAGCAGTACTTC. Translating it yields CASSPSRAGEQYF.

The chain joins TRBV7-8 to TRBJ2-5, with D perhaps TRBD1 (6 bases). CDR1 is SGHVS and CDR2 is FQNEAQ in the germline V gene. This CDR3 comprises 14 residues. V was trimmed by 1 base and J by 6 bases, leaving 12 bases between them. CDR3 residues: CASSLDPQGKTQYF. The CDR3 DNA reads TGTGCCAGCAGCTTAGATCCTCAGGGGAAGACCCAGTACTTC.

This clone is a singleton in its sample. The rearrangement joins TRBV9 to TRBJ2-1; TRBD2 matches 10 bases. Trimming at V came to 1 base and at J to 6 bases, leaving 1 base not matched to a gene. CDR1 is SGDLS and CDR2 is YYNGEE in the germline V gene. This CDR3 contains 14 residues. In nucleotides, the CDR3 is TGTGCCAGCAGCGTATTAGCGGGAGGCAATGAGCAGTTCTTC. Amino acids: CASSVLAGGNEQFF.

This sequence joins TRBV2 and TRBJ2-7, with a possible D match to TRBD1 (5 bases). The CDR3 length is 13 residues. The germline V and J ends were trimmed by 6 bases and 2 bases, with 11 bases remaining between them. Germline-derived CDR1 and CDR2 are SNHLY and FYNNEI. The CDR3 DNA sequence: TGTGCCAGCAGGGGGCTTGGGACCTACGAGCAGTACTTC. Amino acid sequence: CASRGLGTYEQYF.

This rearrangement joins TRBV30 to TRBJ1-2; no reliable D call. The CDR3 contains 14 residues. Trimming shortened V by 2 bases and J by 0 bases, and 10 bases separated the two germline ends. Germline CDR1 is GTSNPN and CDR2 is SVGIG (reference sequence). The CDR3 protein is CAWSPPAANYGYTF. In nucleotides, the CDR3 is TGTGCCTGGAGTCCCCCCGCAGCTAACTATGGCTACACCTTC.

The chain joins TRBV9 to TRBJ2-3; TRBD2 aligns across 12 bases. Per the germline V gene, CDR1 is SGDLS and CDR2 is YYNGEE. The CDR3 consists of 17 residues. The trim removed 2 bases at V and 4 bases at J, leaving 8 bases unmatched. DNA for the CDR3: TGTGCCAGCAGCGTCTCGCCTAGCGGGAGGGTCGCAGATACGCAGTATTTT. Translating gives CASSVSPSGRVADTQYF.

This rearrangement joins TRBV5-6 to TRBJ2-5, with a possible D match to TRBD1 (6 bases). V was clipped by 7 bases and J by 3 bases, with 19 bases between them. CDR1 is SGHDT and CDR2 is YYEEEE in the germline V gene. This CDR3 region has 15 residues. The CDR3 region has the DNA TGTGCCAGCCAAACCGTTGGGGGCCCCAAAGAGACCCAGTACTTC. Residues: CASQTVGGPKETQYF.

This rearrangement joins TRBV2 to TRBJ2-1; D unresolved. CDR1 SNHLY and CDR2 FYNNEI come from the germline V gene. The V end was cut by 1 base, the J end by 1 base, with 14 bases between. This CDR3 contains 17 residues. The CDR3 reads CASSEVTLGVSYNEQFF. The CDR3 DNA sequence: TGTGCCAGCAGTGAAGTCACGCTCGGAGTATCCTACAATGAGCAGTTCTTC.

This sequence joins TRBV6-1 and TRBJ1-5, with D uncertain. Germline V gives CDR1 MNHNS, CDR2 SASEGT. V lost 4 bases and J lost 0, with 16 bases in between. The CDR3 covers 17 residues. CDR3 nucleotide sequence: TGTGCCAGCAGTGCCGGCGGCAGCAGCAATAGCAATCAGCCCCAGCATTTT. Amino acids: CASSAGGSSNSNQPQHF.

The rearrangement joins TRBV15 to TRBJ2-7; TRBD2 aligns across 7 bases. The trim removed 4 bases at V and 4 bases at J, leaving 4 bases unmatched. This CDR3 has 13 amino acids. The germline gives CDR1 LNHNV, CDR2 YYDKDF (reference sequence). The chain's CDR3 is CATSTRLAYEQYF. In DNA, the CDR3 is TGTGCCACCAGCACCAGACTAGCTTACGAGCAGTACTTC.

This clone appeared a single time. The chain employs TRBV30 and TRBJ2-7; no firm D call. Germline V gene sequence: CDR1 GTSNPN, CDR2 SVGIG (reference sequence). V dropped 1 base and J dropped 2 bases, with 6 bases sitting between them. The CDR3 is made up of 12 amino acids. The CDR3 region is CAWSGQAYEQYF. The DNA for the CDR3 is TGTGCCTGGAGTGGGCAGGCCTACGAGCAGTACTTC.

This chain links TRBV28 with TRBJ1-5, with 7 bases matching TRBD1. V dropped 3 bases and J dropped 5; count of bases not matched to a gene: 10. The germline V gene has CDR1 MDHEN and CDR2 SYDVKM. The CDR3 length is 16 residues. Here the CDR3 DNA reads TGTGCCAGCAGTTTGTGGTCAGGGGGTGTGGATCAGCCCCAGCATTTT. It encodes CASSLWSGGVDQPQHF.

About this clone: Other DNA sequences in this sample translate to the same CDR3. The CDR3 loop is CASRQGQETQYF. In DNA, the CDR3 is TGTGCCAGCAGGCAGGGCCAAGAGACCCAGTACTTC. The rearrangement joins TRBV6-6 to TRBJ2-5; D perhaps matches TRBD1 (5 bases). CDR3 length equals 12 residues. V lost 6 bases, J lost 1 base, and 6 bases lay in between. Germline V gene data show CDR1 as MNHNY and CDR2 as SVGAGI (reference sequence).

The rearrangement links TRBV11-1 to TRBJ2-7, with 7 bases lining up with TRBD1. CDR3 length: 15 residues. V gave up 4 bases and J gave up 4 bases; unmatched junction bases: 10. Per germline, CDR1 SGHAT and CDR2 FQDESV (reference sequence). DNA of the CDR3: TGTGCCAGCAGCTCGCTCGGGACAGCTGAGTACGAGCAGTACTTC. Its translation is CASSSLGTAEYEQYF.

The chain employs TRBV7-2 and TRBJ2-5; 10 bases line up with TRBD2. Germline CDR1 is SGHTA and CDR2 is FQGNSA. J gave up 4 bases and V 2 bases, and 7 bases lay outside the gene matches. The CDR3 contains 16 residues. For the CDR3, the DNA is TGTGCCAGCAGCTTACCACAGAGGACTAGCGGAGAGACCCAGTACTTC. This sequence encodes CASSLPQRTSGETQYF.

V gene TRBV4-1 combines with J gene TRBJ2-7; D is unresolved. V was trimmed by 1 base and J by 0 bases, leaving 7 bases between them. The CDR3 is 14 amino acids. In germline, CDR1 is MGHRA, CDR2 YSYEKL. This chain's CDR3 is CASSQGPLSYEQYF. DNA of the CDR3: TGCGCCAGCAGCCAAGGGCCCCTCTCCTACGAGCAGTACTTC.

CDR3 coding DNA: TGCGCCAGCAGCCCGGGCCGGGGGACTAGCATGGATGAGCAGTTCTTC. Translated: CASSPGRGTSMDEQFF. This sequence joins TRBV5-1 and TRBJ2-1, with 9 bases matching TRBD2. The CDR3 runs 16 residues. The V gene end was trimmed by 4 bases and the J gene end by 8 bases; junction bases not matched to a gene: 13. Germline CDR1 reads SGHRS; CDR2 reads YFSETQ.

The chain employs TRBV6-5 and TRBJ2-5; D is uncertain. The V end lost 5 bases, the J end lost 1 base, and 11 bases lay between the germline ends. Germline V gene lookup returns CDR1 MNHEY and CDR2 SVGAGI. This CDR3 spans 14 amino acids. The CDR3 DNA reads TGTGCCAGCAGTCCCGCAGGCCGCCAAGAGACCCAGTACTTC. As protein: CASSPAGRQETQYF.

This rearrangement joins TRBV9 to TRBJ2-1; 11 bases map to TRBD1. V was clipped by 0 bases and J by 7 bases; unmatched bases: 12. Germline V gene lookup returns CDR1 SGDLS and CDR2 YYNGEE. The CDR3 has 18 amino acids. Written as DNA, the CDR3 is TGTGCCAGCAGCGTAGGGACAGGGGGCGCGATCTACTGGAATGAGCAGTTCTTC. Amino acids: CASSVGTGGAIYWNEQFF. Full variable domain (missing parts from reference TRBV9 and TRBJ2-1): DSGVTQTPKHLITATGQRVTLRCSPRSGDLSVYWYQQSLDQGLQFLIQYYNGEERAKGNILERFSAQQFPDLHSELNLSSLELGDSALYFCASSVGTGGAIYWNEQFFGPGTRLTVL.

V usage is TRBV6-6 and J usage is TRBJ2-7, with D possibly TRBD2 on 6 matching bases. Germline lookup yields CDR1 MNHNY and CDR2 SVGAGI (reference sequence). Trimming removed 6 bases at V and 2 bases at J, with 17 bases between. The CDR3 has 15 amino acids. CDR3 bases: TGTGCCAGCAGCTCACCCGGGACTGAGCCCTACGAGCAGTACTTC. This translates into CASSSPGTEPYEQYF.

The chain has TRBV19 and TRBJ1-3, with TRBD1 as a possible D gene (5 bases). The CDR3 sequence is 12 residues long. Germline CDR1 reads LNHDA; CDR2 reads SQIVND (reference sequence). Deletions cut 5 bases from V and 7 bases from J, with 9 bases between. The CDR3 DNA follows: TGTGCCAGTAGTCGGACACCCAACACCATATATTTT. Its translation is CASSRTPNTIYF.

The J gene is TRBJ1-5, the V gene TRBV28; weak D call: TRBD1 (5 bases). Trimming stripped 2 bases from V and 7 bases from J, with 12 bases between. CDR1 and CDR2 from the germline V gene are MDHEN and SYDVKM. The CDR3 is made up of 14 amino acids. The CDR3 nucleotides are TGTGCCAGCAGTTTAACGGCAGGGTGGCAGCCCCAGCATTTT. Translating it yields CASSLTAGWQPQHF. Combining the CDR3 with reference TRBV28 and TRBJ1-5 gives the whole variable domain DVKVTQSSRYLVKRTGEKVFLECVQDMDHENMFWYRQDPGLGLRLIYFSYDVKMKEKGDIPEGYSVSREKKERFSLILESASTNQTSMYLCASSLTAGWQPQHFGDGTRLSIL.

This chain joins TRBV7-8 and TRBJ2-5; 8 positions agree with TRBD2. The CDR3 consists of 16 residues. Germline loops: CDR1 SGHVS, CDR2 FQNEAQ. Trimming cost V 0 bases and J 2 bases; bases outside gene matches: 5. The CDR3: CASSLALLAVQETQYF. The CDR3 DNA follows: TGTGCCAGCAGCTTAGCGCTACTAGCGGTACAAGAGACCCAGTACTTC.

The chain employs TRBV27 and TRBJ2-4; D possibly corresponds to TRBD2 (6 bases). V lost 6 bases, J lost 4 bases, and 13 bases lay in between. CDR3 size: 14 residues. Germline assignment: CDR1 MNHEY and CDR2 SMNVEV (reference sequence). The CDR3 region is CASRPGGLKNIQYF. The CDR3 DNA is TGTGCCAGCAGGCCCGGGGGATTGAAAAACATTCAGTACTTC.

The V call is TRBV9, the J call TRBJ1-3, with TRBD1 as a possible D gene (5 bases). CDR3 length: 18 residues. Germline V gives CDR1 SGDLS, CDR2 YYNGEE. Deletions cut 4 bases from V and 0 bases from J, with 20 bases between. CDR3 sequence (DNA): TGTGCCAGCAGCTCCCGGACATCTTCACTCTCCTCTGGAAACACCATATATTTT. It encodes CASSSRTSSLSSGNTIYF.

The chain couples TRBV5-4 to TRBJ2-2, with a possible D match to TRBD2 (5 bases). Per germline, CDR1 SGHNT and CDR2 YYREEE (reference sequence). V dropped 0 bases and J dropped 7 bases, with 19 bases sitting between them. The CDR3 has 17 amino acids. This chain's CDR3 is CASSLGELGSLRGELFF. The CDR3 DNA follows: TGTGCCAGCAGCTTGGGGGAGTTAGGCTCCCTTCGCGGGGAGCTGTTTTTT.

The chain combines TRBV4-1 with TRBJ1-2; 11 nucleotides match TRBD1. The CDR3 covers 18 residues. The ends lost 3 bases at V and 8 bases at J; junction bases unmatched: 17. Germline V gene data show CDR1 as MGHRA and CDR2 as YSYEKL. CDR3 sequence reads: CASSQRTGGELGPGGYTF. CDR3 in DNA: TGCGCCAGCAGCCAGCGGACAGGGGGCGAGTTAGGGCCCGGCGGCTACACCTTC.

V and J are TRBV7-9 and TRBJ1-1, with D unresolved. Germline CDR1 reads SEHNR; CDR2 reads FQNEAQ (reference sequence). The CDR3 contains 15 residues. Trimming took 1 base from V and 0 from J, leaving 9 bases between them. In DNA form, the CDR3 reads TGTGCCAGCAGCTTAGATACAGTTTTGAACACTGAAGCTTTCTTT. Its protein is CASSLDTVLNTEAFF.

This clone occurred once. CDR3 sequence (DNA): TGTGCCAGCAGCTTAATACAGGGGGCAGGGTACAATGAGCAGTTCTTC. Translating gives CASSLIQGAGYNEQFF. This chain connects TRBV11-2 to TRBJ2-1, with 9 bases identical to TRBD1. Germline V lookup: CDR1 SGHAT, CDR2 FQNNGV. CDR3 size: 16 residues. The junction had 6 bases not matched to a gene; V was cut back by 2 bases and J by 4 bases. Complete variable domain (other parts from reference TRBV11-2 and TRBJ2-1): EAGVAQSPRYKIIEKRQSVAFWCNPISGHATLYWYQQILGQGPKLLIQFQNNGVVDDSQLPKDRFSAERLKGVDSTLKIQPAKLEDSAVYLCASSLIQGAGYNEQFFGPGTRLTVL.

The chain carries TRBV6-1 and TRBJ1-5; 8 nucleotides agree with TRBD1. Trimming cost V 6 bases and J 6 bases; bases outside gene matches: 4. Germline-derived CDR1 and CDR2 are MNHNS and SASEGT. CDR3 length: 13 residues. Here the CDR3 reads CASRGQASQPQHF. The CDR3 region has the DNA TGTGCCAGCAGGGGACAGGCTAGTCAGCCCCAGCATTTT.